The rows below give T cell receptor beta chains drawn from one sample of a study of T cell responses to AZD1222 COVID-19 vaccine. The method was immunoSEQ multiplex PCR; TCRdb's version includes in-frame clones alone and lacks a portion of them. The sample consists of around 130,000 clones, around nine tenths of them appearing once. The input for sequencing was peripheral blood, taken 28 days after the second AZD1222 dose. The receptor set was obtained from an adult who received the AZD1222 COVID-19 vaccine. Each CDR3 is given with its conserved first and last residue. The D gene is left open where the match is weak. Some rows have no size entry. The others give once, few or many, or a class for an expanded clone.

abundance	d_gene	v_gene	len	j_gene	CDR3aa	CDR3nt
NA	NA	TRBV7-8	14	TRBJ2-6	CASSRVSGANVLTF	TGTGCCAGCAGCCGGGTCTCTGGGGCCAACGTCCTGACTTTC
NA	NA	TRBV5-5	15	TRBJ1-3	CASSLDQGPGNTIYF	TGTGCCAGCAGCTTGGACCAGGGCCCTGGAAACACCATATATTTT
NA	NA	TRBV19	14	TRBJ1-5	CASSISTTNQPQHF	TGTGCCAGTAGTATTTCCACCACCAATCAGCCCCAGCATTTT
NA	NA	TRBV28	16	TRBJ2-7	CASTNRGAGTTYEQYF	TGTGCCAGCACCAACCGAGGGGCAGGGACCACCTACGAGCAGTACTTC
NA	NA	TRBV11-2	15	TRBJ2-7	CASSSYHGPSYEQYF	TGTGCCAGCAGCTCGTACCATGGGCCCTCTTACGAGCAGTACTTC
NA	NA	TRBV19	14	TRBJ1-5	CASKAVLGNQPQHF	TGTGCCAGTAAAGCGGTATTAGGGAATCAGCCCCAGCATTTT
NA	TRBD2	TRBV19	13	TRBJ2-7	CASSIGLANEQYF	TGTGCCAGTAGTATTGGACTAGCAAACGAGCAGTACTTC
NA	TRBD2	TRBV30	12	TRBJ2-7	CAWTSGTYEQYF	TGTGCCTGGACTAGCGGAACCTACGAGCAGTACTTC
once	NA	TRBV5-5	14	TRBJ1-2	CASSLEGSINGYTF	TGTGCCAGCAGCTTGGAGGGCAGCATTAATGGCTACACCTTC
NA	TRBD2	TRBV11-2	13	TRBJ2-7	CASSHNLAGVFNF	TGTGCCAGCAGCCATAATCTAGCGGGAGTGTTTAACTTC
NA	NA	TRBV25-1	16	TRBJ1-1	CASSPSTVGGIAEAFF	TGTGCCAGCAGTCCCTCCACAGTCGGGGGTATCGCTGAAGCTTTCTTT
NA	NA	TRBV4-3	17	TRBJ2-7	CASSQELLLGAVDEQYF	TGCGCCAGCAGCCAAGAACTCCTCCTAGGGGCCGTGGACGAGCAGTACTTC
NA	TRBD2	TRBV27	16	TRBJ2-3	CASSPLGGRAADTQYF	TGTGCCAGCAGTCCCCTTGGCGGGAGGGCCGCAGATACGCAGTATTTT
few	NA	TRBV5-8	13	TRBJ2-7	CASSLGTHDEQYF	TGTGCCAGCAGCTTGGGTACCCATGACGAGCAGTACTTC
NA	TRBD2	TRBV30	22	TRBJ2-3	CAWSVPGRDRRTSVLGTDTQYF	TGTGCCTGGAGTGTACCCGGCCGGGACCGCCGGACTAGCGTGTTGGGCACAGATACGCAGTATTTT
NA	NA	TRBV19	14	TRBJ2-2	CASSIMGNTGELFF	TGTGCCAGTAGTATTATGGGGAACACCGGGGAGCTGTTTTTT
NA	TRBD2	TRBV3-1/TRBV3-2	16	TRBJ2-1	CASSQVRREGPNEQFF	TGTGCCAGCAGCCAAGTGCGGCGGGAGGGCCCCAATGAGCAGTTCTTC
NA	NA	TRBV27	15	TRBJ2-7	CASSSGGSGPYEQYF	TGTGCCAGCAGTTCAGGAGGGTCGGGACCCTACGAGCAGTACTTC
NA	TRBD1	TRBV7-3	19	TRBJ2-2	CASSLTNTGTGGSTGELFF	TGTGCCAGCAGCTTAACTAATACCGGGACAGGGGGCTCGACCGGGGAGCTGTTTTTT
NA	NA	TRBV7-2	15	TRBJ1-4	CASSLVRQINEKLFF	TGTGCCAGCAGCTTAGTTCGACAGATTAATGAAAAACTGTTTTTT
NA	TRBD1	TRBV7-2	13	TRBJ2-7	CASSFRQGDEQYF	TGTGCCAGCAGTTTCAGACAGGGGGACGAGCAGTACTTC
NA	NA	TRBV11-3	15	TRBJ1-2	CASSLDPGVGYGYTF	TGTGCCAGCAGCTTAGATCCGGGGGTAGGCTATGGCTACACCTTC
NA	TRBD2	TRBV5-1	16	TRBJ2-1	CASSLAGTSGYNEQFF	TGCGCCAGCAGCTTGGCCGGGACTAGCGGCTACAATGAGCAGTTCTTC
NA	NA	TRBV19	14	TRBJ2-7	CASSITATSYEQYF	TGTGCCAGTAGTATTACGGCTACCTCCTACGAGCAGTACTTC
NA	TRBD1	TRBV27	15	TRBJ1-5	CASSLSGTGNQPQHF	TGTGCCAGCAGTTTATCCGGGACAGGGAATCAGCCCCAGCATTTT
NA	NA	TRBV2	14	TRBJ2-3	CASSGLSSTDTQYF	TGTGCCAGCAGTGGATTGAGTAGCACAGATACGCAGTATTTT
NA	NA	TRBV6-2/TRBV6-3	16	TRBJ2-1	CASSYRQTSSYNEQFF	TGTGCCAGCAGTTATCGGCAGACCAGCTCCTACAATGAGCAGTTCTTC
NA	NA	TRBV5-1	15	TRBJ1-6	CASSLGQTDNSPLHF	TGCGCCAGCAGCTTGGGGCAGACTGATAATTCACCCCTCCACTTT
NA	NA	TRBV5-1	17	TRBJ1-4	CASSLEGSRATNEKLFF	TGCGCCAGCAGCTTGGAGGGGAGCCGCGCAACTAATGAAAAACTGTTTTTT
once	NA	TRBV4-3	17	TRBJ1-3	CASSQTRTQGRGNTIYF	TGCGCCAGCAGCCAAACTCGGACCCAGGGGAGGGGAAACACCATATATTTT
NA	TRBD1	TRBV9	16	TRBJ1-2	CASSSGQGVADYGYTF	TGTGCCAGCAGCTCGGGACAGGGGGTTGCTGACTATGGCTACACCTTC
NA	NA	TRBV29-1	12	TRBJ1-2	CSVAGLRNGYTF	TGCAGCGTTGCGGGTCTCAGAAATGGCTACACCTTC
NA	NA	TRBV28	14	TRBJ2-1	CASSLRIRGNEQFF	TGTGCCAGCAGTTTAAGGATTAGAGGTAATGAGCAGTTCTTC
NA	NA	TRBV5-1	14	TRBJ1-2	CASSLEGINYGYTF	TGCGCCAGCAGCTTGGAGGGCATAAACTATGGCTACACCTTC